Sequencing of this T cell receptor beta chain was carried out in a study of cytomegalovirus exposure and HLA in healthy donors. General observations from the study: A later analysis reportedly found that, within productive TCRs, an Asian-associated ancestry cluster had fewer N-insertions than the mean observed across the approximately 700 donors. A prior analysis recorded that most TCR beta V segments were productive about 87% or about 30% of the time.

The study ran its PCR with 60 Vbeta and 13 Jbeta primers. Method: immunoSEQ multiplex PCR; TCRdb's copy keeps in-frame clones and lacks some. Of approximately 100,000 clones listed, around 10% are singletons. As concerns this clone: As yet, its antigen is unknown.

V lost 5 bases to trimming and J lost 5 bases, with 13 bases between them. This CDR3 region has 14 residues. Germline values: CDR1 LNHDA, CDR2 SQIVND (reference sequence). Material: PBMCs. The receptor was derived from a man aged 50 to 60 in good health and CMV-seropositive. V gene TRBV19 combines with J gene TRBJ2-4; maybe TRBD1 (5 bases). The CDR3 region is CASSDSSRENIQYF. The CDR3 DNA reads TGTGCCAGTAGTGACAGTAGCCGGGAAAACATTCAGTACTTC.